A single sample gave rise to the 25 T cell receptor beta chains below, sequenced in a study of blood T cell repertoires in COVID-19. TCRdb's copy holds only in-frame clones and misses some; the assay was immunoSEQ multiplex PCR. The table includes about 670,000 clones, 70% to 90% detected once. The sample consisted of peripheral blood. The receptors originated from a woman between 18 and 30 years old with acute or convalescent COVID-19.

The CDR3 loop is CASRDSYEQYF. The CDR3 bases are TGTGCCAGCAGGGACAGCTACGAGCAGTACTTC. The rearrangement joins TRBV6-5 to TRBJ2-7; D is perhaps TRBD1 (6 bases). The CDR3 runs to 11 residues. Germline assignment: CDR1 MNHEY and CDR2 SVGAGI. Between the trimmed V and J ends, which lost 6 bases and 3 bases, there was a span of 6 bases.

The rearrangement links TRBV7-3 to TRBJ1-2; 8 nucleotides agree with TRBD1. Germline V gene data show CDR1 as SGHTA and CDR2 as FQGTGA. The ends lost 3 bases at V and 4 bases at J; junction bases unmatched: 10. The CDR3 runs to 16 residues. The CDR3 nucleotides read TGTGCCAGCAGCTTGATGGACAGGGAGGAAGGCTATGGCTACACCTTC. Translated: CASSLMDREEGYGYTF.

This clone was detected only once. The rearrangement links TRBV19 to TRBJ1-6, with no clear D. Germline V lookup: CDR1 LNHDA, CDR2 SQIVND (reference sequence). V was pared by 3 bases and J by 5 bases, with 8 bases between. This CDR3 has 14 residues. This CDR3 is CASSMAGNNSPLHF. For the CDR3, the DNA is TGTGCCAGTAGTATGGCGGGTAATAATTCACCCCTCCACTTT. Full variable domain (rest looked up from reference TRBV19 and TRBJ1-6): DGGITQSPKYLFRKEGQNVTLSCEQNLNHDAMYWYRQDPGQGLRLIYYSQIVNDFQKGDIAEGYSVSREKKESFPLTVTSAQKNPTAFYLCASSMAGNNSPLHFGNGTRLTVT.

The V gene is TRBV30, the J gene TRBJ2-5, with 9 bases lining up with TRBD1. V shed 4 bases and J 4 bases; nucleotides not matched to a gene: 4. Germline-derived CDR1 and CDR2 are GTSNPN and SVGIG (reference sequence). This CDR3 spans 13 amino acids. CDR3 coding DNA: TGTGCCTGGACTTCGGGACAGGGAGAGACCCAGTACTTC. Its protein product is CAWTSGQGETQYF.

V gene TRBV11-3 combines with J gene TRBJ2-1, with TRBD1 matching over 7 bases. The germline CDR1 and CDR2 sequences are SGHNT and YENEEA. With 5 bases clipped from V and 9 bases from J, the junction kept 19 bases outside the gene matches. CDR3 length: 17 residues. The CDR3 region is CASSQIVSTTGNGEQFF. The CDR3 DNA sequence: TGTGCCAGCAGCCAAATAGTTTCTACGACAGGGAACGGTGAGCAGTTCTTC.

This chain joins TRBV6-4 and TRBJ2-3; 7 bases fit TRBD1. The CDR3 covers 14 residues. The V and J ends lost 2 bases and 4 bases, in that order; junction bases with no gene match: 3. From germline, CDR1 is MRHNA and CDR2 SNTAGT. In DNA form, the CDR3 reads TGTGCCAGCAGTGACACGACAGGGTCAGATACGCAGTATTTT. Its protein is CASSDTTGSDTQYF.

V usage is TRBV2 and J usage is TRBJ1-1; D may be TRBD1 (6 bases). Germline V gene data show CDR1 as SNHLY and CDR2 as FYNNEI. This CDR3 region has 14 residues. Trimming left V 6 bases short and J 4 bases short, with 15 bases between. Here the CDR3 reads CASRRGGAGTEAFF. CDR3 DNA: TGTGCCAGCAGAAGGGGGGGCGCGGGCACTGAAGCTTTCTTT.

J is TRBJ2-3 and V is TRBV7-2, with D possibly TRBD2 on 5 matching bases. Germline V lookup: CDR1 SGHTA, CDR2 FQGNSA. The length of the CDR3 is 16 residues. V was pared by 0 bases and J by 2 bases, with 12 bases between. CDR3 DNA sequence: TGTGCCAGCAGCTTAGCGGGGTTCCGGGACACAGATACGCAGTATTTT. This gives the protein CASSLAGFRDTDTQYF. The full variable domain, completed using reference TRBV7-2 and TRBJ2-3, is GAGVSQSPSNKVTEKGKDVELRCDPISGHTALYWYRQSLGQGLEFLIYFQGNSAPDKSGLPSDRFSAERTGGSVSTLTIQRTQQEDSAVYLCASSLAGFRDTDTQYFGPGTRLTVL.

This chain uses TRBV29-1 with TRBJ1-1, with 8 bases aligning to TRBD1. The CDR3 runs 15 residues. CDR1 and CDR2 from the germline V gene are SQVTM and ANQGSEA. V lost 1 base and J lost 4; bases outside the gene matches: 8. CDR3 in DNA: TGCAGCGTTGAAGGGGCGACAGGGGCGGGCACTGAAGCTTTCTTT. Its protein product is CSVEGATGAGTEAFF. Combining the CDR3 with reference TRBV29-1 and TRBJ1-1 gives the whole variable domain SAVISQKPSRDICQRGTSLTIQCQVDSQVTMMFWYRQQPGQSLTLIATANQGSEATYESGFVIDKFPISRPNLTFSTLTVSNMSPEDSSIYLCSVEGATGAGTEAFFGQGTRLTVV.

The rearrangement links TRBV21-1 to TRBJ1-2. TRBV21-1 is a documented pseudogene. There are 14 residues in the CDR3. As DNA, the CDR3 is TGTGCCAGCTCCCGGGCGGGGGCTAACTATGGCTACACCTTC. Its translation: CASSRAGANYGYTF.

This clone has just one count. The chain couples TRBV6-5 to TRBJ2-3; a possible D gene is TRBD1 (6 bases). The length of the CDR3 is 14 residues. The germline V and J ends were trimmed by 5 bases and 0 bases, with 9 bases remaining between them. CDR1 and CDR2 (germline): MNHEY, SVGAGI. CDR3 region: CASSPGDSTDTQYF. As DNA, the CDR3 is TGTGCCAGCAGTCCAGGGGATAGCACAGATACGCAGTATTTT.

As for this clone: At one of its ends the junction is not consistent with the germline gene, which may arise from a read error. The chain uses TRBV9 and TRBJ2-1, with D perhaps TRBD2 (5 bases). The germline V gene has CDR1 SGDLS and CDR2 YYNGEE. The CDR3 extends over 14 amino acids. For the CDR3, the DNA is TGTGCCAGCAGCAATAGCGCCTCCCACAATGAGCAGTTCTTC. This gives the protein CASSNSASHNEQFF.

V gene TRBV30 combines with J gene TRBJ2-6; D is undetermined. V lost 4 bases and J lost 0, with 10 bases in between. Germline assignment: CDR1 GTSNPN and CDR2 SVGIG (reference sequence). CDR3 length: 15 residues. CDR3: CAWMGRSSGANVLTF. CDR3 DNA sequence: TGTGCCTGGATGGGCAGAAGCTCTGGGGCCAACGTCCTGACTTTC.

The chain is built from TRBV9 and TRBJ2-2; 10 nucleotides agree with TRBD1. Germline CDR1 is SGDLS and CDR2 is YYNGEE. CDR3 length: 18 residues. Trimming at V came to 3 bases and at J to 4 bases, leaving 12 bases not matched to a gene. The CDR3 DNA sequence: TGTGCCAGCAGCGCTACCGGGACAGGGGCCGATAGCACCGGGGAGCTGTTTTTT. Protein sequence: CASSATGTGADSTGELFF. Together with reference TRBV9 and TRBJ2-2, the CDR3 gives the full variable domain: DSGVTQTPKHLITATGQRVTLRCSPRSGDLSVYWYQQSLDQGLQFLIQYYNGEERAKGNILERFSAQQFPDLHSELNLSSLELGDSALYFCASSATGTGADSTGELFFGEGSRLTVL.

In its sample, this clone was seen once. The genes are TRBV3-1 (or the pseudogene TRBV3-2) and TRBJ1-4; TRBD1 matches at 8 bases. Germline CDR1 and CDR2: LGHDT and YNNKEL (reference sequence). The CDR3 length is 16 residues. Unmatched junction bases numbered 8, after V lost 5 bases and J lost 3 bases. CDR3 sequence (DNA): TGTGCCAGCAGCTCCCGACAACAGGGGGCTAATGAAAAACTGTTTTTT. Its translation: CASSSRQQGANEKLFF.

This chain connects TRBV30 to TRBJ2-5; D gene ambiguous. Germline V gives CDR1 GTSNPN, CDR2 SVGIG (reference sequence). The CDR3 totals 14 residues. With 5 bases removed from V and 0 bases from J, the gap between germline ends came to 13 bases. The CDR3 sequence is CAWEATEYQETQYF. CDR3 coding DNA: TGTGCCTGGGAAGCGACCGAGTACCAAGAGACCCAGTACTTC.

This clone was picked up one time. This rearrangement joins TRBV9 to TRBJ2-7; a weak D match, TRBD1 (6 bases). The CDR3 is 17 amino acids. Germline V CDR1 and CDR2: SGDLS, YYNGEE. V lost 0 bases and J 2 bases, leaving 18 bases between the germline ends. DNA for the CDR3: TGTGCCAGCAGCGTAGAGGGTCTGGAGGACAGCCCCTACGAGCAGTACTTC. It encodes CASSVEGLEDSPYEQYF.

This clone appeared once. The CDR3 DNA follows: TGTGCCAGCAGCTTCCGGGACAGGAGCAACTATGGCTACACCTTC. Translation: CASSFRDRSNYGYTF. The rearrangement joins TRBV7-2 to TRBJ1-2; 8 nucleotides agree with TRBD1. The J segment lost 2 bases and the V segment lost 3 bases, leaving 5 bases of the junction unmatched. Germline assignment: CDR1 SGHTA and CDR2 FQGNSA. The CDR3 covers 15 residues.

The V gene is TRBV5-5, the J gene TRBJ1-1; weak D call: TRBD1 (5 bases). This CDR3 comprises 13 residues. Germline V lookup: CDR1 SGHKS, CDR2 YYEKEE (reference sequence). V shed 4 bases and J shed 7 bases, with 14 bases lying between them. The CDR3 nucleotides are TGTGCCAGCAGCGCTCCCGGGGGGGATGAAGCTTTCTTT. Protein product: CASSAPGGDEAFF.

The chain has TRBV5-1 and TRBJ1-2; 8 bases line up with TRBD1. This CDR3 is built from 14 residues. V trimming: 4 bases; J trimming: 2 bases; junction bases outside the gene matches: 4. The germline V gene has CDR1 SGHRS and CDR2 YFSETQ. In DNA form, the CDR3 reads TGCGCCAGCAGCCTGACAGGGGAAAACTATGGCTACACCTTC. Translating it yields CASSLTGENYGYTF.

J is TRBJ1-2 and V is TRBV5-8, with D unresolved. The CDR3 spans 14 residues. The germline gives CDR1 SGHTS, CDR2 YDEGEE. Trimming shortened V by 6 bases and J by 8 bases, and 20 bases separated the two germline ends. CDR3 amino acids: CASTPAGRLRGYTF. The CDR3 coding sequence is TGTGCCAGCACCCCAGCGGGCAGGCTCAGGGGCTACACCTTC.

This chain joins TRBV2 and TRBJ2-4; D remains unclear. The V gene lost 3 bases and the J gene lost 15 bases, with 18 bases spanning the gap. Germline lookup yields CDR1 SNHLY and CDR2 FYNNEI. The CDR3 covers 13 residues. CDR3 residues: CASSELLRAGRYF. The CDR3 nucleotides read TGTGCCAGCAGTGAGCTTCTCAGAGCAGGTCGGTACTTC.

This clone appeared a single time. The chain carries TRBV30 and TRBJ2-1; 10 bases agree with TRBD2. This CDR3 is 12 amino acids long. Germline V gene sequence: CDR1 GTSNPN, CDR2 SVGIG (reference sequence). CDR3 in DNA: TGTGGGACTAGCGGATTGTACAATGAGCAGTTCTTC. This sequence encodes CGTSGLYNEQFF.

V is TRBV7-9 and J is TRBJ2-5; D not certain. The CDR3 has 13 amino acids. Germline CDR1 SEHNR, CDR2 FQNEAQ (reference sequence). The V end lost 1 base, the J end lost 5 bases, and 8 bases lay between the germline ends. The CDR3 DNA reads TGTGCCAGCAGCTTAGTGTATGGCGAGACCCAGTACTTC. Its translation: CASSLVYGETQYF.

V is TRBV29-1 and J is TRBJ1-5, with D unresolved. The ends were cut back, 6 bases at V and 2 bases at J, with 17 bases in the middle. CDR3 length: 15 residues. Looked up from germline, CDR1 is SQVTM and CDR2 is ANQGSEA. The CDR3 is CSVAPGPGGNQPQHF. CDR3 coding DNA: TGCAGCGTCGCCCCCGGTCCCGGTGGCAATCAGCCCCAGCATTTT.